Only one count was recorded for the clone carrying this TCR beta chain. Its specificity is not known. The data stem from a study of cytomegalovirus exposure and HLA in healthy donors. General study findings and limits: Specificity of a few CMV-associated chains for CMV antigens was verified in vitro.

CDR3 length: 13 amino acids. Germline CDR1 reads SEHNR; CDR2 reads FQNEAQ (reference sequence). The V end was cut by 3 bases, the J end by 3 bases, with 9 bases between. The PCR used 60 Vbeta and 13 Jbeta primers. The assay was immunoSEQ multiplex PCR, and TCRdb's table has in-frame clones only and misses some. The sample includes some 150,000 clones, 70% to 80% of them seen just once. The sample taken for sequencing was PBMCs. The sequence was obtained from a female donor in good health and CMV-seronegative. The J gene is TRBJ2-7, the V gene TRBV7-9; D unresolved. The CDR3 DNA sequence: TGTGCCAGCAGCTTGATTGGCGGCTACGAGCAGTACTTC. This encodes CASSLIGGYEQYF.